This T cell receptor (beta chain) was captured by sequencing in a study of T cells in Graves' hyperthyroidism and ophthalmopathy. Amplification of TCR beta CDR3 regions used RNA as the template. Carried out on the TCR CDR3, a first-round RT-PCR used the HTBI primer set. MiXCR was run by TCRdb on the multiplex PCR reads, yielding one entry per CDR3 protein. The sample shows 450,000 to 650,000 distinct CDR3 sequences, approximately 17% of them seen only once. This clonotype was observed at least ten times. Trimming stripped 4 bases from V and 4 bases from J, with 11 bases between. Per the germline V gene, CDR1 is MDHEN and CDR2 is SYDVKM. The CDR3 runs 14 residues. In the ophthalmopathy cohort, Clinical Activity Score was at least 3, NOSPECS grade at least 4, and duration under 3 months.

The sequenced sample consisted of blood. This clonotype was obtained from a woman aged 18-29 years with Graves' ophthalmopathy. The V and J genes are TRBV28 and TRBJ1-5; possibly TRBD1 for D (6 bases). In nucleotides, the CDR3 is TGTGCCAGCAGTTGGGGGCGATCGAATCAGCCCCAGCATTTT. This encodes CASSWGRSNQPQHF.